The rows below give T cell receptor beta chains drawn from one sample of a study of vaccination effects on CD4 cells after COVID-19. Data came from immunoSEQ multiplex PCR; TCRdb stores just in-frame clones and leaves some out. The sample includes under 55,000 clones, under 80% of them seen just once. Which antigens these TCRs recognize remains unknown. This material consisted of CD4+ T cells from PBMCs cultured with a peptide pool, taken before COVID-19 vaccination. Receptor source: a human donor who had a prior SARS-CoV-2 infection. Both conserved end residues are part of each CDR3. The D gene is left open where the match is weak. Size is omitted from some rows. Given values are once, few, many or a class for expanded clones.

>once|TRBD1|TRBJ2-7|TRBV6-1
CASSEGRQGYSQYF
TGTGCCAGCAGTGAAGGGCGACAGGGTTATTCGCAGTACTTC
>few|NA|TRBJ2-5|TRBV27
CASSRGVFQETQYF
TGTGCCAGCAGTAGGGGAGTCTTCCAAGAGACCCAGTACTTC
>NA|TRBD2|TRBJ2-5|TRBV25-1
CATSRWSGRAGETQYF
TGTGCCACCTCGAGGTGGAGCGGGAGGGCAGGGGAGACCCAGTACTTC
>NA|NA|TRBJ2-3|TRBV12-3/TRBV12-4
CASSLGDTQYF
TGTGCCAGCAGTTTAGGAGATACGCAGTATTTT
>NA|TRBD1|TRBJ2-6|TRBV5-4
CASSFGDRGPGANVLTF
TGTGCCAGCAGCTTTGGCGACAGGGGGCCTGGGGCCAACGTCCTGACTTTC
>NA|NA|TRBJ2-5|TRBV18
CASSPDGRGVLETQYF
TGTGCCAGCTCACCAGACGGCAGGGGCGTTTTGGAGACCCAGTACTTC
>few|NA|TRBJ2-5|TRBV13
CASSSGAETQYF
TGTGCCAGCAGTTCGGGGGCGGAGACCCAGTACTTC
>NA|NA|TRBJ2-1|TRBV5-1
CASTKSDNEQFF
TGCGCCAGCACCAAATCCGATAATGAGCAGTTCTTC
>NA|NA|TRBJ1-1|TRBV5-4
CASRFVPSGGNTEAFF
TGTGCCAGCAGATTTGTTCCTTCGGGCGGGAACACTGAAGCTTTCTTT
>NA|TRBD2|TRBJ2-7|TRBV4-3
CASSKRDGHYEQYF
TGCGCCAGCAGCAAGCGGGACGGCCACTACGAGCAGTACTTC
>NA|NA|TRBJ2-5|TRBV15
CATSRDPGSRETQYF
TGTGCCACCAGCAGAGATCCAGGGTCTAGAGAGACCCAGTACTTC
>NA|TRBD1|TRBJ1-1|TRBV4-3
CASSQLKDRGVDTEAFF
TGCGCCAGCAGCCAACTAAAAGACAGGGGGGTGGACACTGAAGCTTTCTTT
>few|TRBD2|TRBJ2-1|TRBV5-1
CASSWGGNLYNEQFF
TGCGCCAGCAGCTGGGGGGGTAACCTCTACAATGAGCAGTTCTTC
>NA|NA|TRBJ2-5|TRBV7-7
CASSSVMDATQYF
TGTGCTAGCAGCTCCGTAATGGACGCGACCCAGTACTTC
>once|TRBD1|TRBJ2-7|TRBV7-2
CASAPNGQGLRDEQYF
TGTGCCAGCGCACCTAACGGACAGGGCCTCCGGGACGAGCAGTACTTC
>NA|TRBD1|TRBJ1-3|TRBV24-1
CATSDLGGSYGNTIYF
TGTGCCACCAGTGATTTAGGGGGCTCGTATGGAAACACCATATATTTT
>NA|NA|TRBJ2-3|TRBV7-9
CASSLTGVSDTQYF
TGTGCCAGCAGCTTGACGGGGGTTTCGGATACGCAGTATTTT
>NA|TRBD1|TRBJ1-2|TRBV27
CASSPWDRGSNYGYTF
TGTGCCAGCAGTCCCTGGGACAGGGGGAGTAACTATGGCTACACCTTC
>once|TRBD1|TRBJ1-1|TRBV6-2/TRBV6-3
CASSSYTGGFFF
TGTGCCAGCAGTTCGTACACAGGGGGATTCTTCTTT
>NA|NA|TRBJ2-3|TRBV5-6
CASSQTPWADTQYF
TGTGCCAGCAGCCAAACGCCTTGGGCAGATACGCAGTATTTT
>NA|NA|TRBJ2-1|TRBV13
CASSFWGNNEQFF
TGTGCCAGCAGCTTCTGGGGAAACAATGAGCAGTTCTTC
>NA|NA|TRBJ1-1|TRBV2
CASKGTYGNTEAFF
TGTGCCAGCAAAGGGACGTATGGAAACACTGAAGCTTTCTTT
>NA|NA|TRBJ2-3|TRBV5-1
CASSLVRITDTQYF
TGCGCCAGCAGCTTGGTACGGATCACAGATACGCAGTATTTT
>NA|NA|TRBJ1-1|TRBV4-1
CASSQAARRTEAFF
TGCGCCAGCAGCCAAGCTGCAAGGAGGACTGAAGCTTTCTTT
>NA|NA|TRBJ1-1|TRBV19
CASSIMQGSTEAFF
TGTGCCAGTAGTATTATGCAGGGTAGCACTGAAGCTTTCTTT
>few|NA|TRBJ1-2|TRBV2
CASSENPPGQTANYGYTF
TGTGCCAGCAGTGAAAACCCCCCAGGACAAACTGCTAACTATGGCTACACCTTC
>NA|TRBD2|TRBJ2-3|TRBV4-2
CASSRNLAGTDTQYF
TGTGCCAGCAGCCGAAACCTAGCGGGCACAGATACGCAGTATTTT
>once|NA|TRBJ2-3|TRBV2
CASSGGGTDTQYF
TGTGCCAGTTCCGGGGGCGGCACAGATACGCAGTATTTT
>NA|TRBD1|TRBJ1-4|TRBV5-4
CASSSRQGTNEKLFF
TGTGCCAGCAGCTCAAGACAGGGAACTAATGAAAAACTGTTTTTT
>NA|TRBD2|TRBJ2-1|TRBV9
CASSLEGLAGNEQFF
TGTGCCAGCAGCCTTGAGGGACTAGCGGGAAATGAGCAGTTCTTC
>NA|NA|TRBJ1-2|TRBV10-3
CATRTGDGYTF
TGTGCCACGAGGACTGGGGATGGCTACACCTTC
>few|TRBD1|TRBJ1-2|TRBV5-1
CASSPMTGFLGYTF
TGCGCCAGCAGCCCGATGACAGGGTTCTTGGGCTACACCTTC
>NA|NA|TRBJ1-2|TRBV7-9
CASSLLGEGSYGYTF
TGTGCCAGCAGCCTCCTCGGGGAGGGCAGCTATGGCTACACCTTC
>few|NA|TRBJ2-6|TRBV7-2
CASSFFSGANVLTF
TGTGCCAGCAGCTTTTTTTCTGGGGCCAACGTCCTGACTTTC
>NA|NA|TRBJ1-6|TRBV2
CASSPRSSYNSPLHF
TGTGCCAGCAGCCCCCGGAGCTCCTATAATTCACCCCTCCACTTT
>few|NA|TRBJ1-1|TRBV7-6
CASSLDGRGIAEAFF
TGTGCCAGCAGCTTGGACGGTCGGGGTATCGCTGAAGCTTTCTTT
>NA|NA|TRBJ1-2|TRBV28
CASSLSGYIYTF
TGTGCCAGCAGTTTATCCGGTTACATATACACCTTC
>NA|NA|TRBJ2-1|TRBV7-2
CASSPLLYGEQFF
TGTGCCAGCAGCCCCCTCTTATACGGCGAGCAGTTCTTC
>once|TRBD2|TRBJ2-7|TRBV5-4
CASSRTSGSIYEQYF
TGTGCCAGCAGCCGCACTAGCGGGAGTATCTACGAGCAGTACTTC
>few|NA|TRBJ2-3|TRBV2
CASSWTLGADTQYF
TGTGCCAGCAGTTGGACCTTGGGCGCAGATACGCAGTATTTT
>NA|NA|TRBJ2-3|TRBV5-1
CASSLGRDSSTDTQYF
TGCGCCAGCAGCTTGGGTAGGGATTCTAGCACAGATACGCAGTATTTT
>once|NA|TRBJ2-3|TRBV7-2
CASSLPTDTQYF
TGTGCCAGCAGCTTACCAACAGATACGCAGTATTTT
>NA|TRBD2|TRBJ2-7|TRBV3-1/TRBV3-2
CASSPRGSGRGNYEQYF
TGTGCCAGCAGCCCAAGGGGCAGCGGGAGGGGTAACTACGAGCAGTACTTC
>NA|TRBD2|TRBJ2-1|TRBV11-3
CASSFRAGGNNEQFF
TGTGCCAGCAGCTTTAGAGCGGGAGGCAACAATGAGCAGTTCTTC
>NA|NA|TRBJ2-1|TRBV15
CATSRDPSYNEQFF
TGTGCCACCAGCAGAGATCCCAGCTACAATGAGCAGTTCTTC
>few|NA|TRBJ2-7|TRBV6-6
CASSYSGQFYEQYF
TGTGCCAGCAGTTACTCTGGACAGTTCTACGAGCAGTACTTC
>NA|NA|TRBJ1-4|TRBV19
CASHEAAATTNEKLFF
TGTGCCAGTCACGAGGCCGCGGCAACAACTAATGAAAAACTGTTTTTT
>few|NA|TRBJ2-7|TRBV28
CASSLGPLGQYF
TGTGCCAGCAGTTTAGGCCCCCTGGGGCAGTACTTC
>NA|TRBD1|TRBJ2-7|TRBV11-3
CASSPPGGTGNFYEQYF
TGTGCCAGCAGCCCCCCCGGAGGGACAGGGAATTTCTACGAGCAGTACTTC
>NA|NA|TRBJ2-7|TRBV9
CASSVTGTSYEQYF
TGTGCCAGCAGCGTCACAGGGACGTCCTACGAGCAGTACTTC
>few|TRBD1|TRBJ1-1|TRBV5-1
CASSFGQGAMRDTEAFF
TGCGCCAGCAGCTTCGGACAGGGGGCCATGAGGGACACTGAAGCTTTCTTT
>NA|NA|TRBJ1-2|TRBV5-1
CASSLGTQPYKGYTF
TGCGCCAGCAGCTTGGGGACCCAACCCTACAAAGGCTACACCTTC
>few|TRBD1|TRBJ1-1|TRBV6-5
CASSFPGGTEAFF
TGTGCCAGCAGTTTCCCAGGGGGCACTGAAGCTTTCTTT
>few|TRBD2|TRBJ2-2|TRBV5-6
CASSLLAGGNGELFF
TGTGCCAGCAGCTTGCTAGCGGGAGGTAACGGGGAGCTGTTTTTT